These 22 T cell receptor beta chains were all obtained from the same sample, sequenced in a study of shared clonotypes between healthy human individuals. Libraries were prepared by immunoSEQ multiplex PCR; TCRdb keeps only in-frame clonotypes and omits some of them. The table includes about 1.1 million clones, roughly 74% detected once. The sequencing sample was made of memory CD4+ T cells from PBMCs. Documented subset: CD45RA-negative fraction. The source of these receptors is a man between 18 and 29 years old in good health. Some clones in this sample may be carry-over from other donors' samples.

The CDR3 DNA is TGTGCCAGCAGTCGATCGGGGACCTCAAACTATGGCTACACCTTC. Its protein product is CASSRSGTSNYGYTF. The V and J genes are TRBV28 and TRBJ1-2, with D perhaps matching TRBD1 (5 bases). The CDR3 runs 15 residues. The ends were cut back, 5 bases at V and 2 bases at J, with 15 bases in the middle. Germline V gene data show CDR1 as MDHEN and CDR2 as SYDVKM.

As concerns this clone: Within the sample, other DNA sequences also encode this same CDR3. CDR3 in amino acids: CASSVGAQGDTQYF. In DNA form, the CDR3 reads TGTGCCAGCAGCGTAGGGGCCCAAGGAGATACGCAGTATTTT. The rearrangement links TRBV9 to TRBJ2-3; D gene unclear. The V end was cut by 0 bases, the J end by 5 bases, with 10 bases between. CDR3 size: 14 residues. CDR1 is SGDLS, CDR2 YYNGEE, per germline.

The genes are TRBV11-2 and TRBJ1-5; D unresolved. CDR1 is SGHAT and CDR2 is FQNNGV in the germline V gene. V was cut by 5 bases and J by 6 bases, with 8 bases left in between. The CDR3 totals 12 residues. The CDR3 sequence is CASSILGQPQHF. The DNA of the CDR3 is TGTGCCAGCAGCATTCTCGGTCAGCCCCAGCATTTT.

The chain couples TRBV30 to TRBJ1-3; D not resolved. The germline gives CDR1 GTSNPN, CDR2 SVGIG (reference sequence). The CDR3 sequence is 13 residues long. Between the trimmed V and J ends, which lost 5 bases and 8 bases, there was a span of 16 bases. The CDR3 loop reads CAWWKETGDTIYF. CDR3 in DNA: TGTGCCTGGTGGAAGGAAACGGGAGACACCATATATTTT.

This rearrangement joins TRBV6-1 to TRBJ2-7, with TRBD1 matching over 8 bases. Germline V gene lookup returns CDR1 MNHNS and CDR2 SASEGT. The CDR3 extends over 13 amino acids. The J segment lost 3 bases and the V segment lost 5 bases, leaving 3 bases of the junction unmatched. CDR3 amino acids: CASSRGQGYEQYF. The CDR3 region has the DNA TGTGCCAGCAGTCGAGGACAGGGCTACGAGCAGTACTTC.

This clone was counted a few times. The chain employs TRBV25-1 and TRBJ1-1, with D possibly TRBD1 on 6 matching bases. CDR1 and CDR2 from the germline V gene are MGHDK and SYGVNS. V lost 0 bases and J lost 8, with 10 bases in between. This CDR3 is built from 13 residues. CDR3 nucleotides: TGTGCCAGCAGTGAATATATCGGGACAGAAGCTTTCTTT. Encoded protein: CASSEYIGTEAFF.

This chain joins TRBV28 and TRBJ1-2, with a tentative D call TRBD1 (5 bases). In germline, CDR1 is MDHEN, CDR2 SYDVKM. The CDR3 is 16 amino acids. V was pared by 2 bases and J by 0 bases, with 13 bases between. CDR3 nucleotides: TGTGCCAGCAGTTTAGGCGGGGGGGGAGCTAACTATGGCTACACCTTC. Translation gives CASSLGGGGANYGYTF.

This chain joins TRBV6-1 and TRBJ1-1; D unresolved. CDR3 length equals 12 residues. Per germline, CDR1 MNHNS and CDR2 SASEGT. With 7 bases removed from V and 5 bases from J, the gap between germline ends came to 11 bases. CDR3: CASNGRRTEAFF. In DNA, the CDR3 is TGTGCCAGCAATGGGAGGAGGACTGAAGCTTTCTTT.

DNA for the CDR3: TGCAGTGCTTCAGCGGCCTACGAGCAGTACTTC. Translating it yields CSASAAYEQYF. J is TRBJ2-7 and V is TRBV20-1, with D maybe TRBD2 (5 bases). This CDR3 comprises 11 residues. Per germline, CDR1 DFQATT and CDR2 SNEGSKA (reference sequence). The germline V and J ends were trimmed by 5 bases and 2 bases, with 7 bases remaining between them.

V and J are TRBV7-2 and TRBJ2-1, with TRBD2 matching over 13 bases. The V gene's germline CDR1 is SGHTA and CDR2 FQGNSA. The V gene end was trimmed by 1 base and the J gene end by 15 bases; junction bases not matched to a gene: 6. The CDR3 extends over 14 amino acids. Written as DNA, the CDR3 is TGTGCCAGCAGCTTAGTCACTAGCGGGAGGGCACTGTTCTTC. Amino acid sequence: CASSLVTSGRALFF. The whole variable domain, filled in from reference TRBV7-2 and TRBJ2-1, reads GAGVSQSPSNKVTEKGKDVELRCDPISGHTALYWYRQSLGQGLEFLIYFQGNSAPDKSGLPSDRFSAERTGGSVSTLTIQRTQQEDSAVYLCASSLVTSGRALFFGPGTRLTVL.

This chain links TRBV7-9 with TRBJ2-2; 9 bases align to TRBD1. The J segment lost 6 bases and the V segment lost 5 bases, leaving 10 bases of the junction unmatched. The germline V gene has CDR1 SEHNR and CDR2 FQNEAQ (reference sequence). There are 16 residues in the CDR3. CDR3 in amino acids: CASSAYRGRGSGELFF. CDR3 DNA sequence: TGTGCCAGCAGCGCGTACAGGGGGCGCGGGTCCGGGGAGCTGTTTTTT.

In nucleotides, the CDR3 is TGTGCCAGCAGCTTAGCGGTGACAACCACCGGGGAGCTGTTTTTT. Its protein product is CASSLAVTTTGELFF. V and J are TRBV7-2 and TRBJ2-2; D remains ambiguous. This CDR3 spans 15 amino acids. V dropped 0 bases and J dropped 4 bases, with 9 bases sitting between them. From germline, CDR1 is SGHTA and CDR2 FQGNSA.

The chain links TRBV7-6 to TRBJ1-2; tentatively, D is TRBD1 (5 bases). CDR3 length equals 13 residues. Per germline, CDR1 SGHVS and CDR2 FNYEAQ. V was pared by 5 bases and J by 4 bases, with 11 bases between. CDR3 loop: CASSAGPGYGYTF. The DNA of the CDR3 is TGTGCCAGCAGCGCGGGACCAGGCTATGGCTACACCTTC.

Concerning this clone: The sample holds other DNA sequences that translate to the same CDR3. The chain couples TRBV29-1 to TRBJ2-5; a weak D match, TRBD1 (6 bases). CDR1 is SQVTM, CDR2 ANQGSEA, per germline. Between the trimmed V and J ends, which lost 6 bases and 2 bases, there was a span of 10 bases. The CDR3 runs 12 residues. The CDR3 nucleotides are TGCAGCGTAGACAGGCTACAAGAGACCCAGTACTTC. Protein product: CSVDRLQETQYF.

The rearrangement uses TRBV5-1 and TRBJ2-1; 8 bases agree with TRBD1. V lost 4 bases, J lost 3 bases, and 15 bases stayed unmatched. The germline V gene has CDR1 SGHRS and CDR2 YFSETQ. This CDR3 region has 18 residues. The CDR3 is CASSLELSGGKGYNEQFF. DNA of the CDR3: TGCGCCAGCAGCCTAGAGCTTTCAGGGGGCAAAGGCTACAATGAGCAGTTCTTC.

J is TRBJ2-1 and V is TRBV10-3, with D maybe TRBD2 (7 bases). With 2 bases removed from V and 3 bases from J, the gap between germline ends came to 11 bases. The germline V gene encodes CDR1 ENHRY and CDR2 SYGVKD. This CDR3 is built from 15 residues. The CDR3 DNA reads TGTGCCATCAGTGAGGGACTAGGGGGCTACAATGAGCAGTTCTTC. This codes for CAISEGLGGYNEQFF.

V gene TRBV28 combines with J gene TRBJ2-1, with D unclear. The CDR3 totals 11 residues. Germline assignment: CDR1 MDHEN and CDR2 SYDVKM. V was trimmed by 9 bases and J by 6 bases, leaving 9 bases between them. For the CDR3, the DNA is TGTGCCAGTCTTAAATTCAATGAGCAGTTCTTC. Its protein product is CASLKFNEQFF.

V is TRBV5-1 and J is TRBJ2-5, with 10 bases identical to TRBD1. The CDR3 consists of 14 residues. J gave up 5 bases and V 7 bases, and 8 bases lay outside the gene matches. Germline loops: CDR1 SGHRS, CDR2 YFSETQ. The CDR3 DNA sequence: TGCGCCAGCTTCGGACAGGGGGTTCCGGAGACCCAGTACTTC. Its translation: CASFGQGVPETQYF.

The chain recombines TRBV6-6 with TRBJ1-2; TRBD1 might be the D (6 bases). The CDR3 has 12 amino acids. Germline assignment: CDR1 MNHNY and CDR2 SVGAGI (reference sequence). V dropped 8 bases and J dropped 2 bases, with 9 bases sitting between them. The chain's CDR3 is CASLTGNYGYTF. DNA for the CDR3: TGTGCCAGCCTAACAGGGAACTATGGCTACACCTTC.

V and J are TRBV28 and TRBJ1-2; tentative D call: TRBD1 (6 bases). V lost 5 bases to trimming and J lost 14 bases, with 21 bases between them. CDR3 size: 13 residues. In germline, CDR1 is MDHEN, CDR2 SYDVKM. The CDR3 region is CASSTSLQGSSTF. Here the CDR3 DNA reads TGTGCCAGCAGTACATCCCTACAGGGTTCCTCTACCTTC.

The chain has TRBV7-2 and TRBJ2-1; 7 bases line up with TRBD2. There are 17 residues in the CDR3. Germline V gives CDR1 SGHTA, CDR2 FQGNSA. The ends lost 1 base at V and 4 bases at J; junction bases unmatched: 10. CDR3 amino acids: CASSLGGSGILYNEQFF. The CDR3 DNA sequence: TGTGCCAGCAGCTTAGGGGGAAGCGGGATACTTTACAATGAGCAGTTCTTC.

CDR3 bases: TGTGCCAGCGCACGGGGGGCCGATAACAATGAGCAGTTCTTC. Amino acid sequence: CASARGADNNEQFF. The rearrangement links TRBV28 to TRBJ2-1; D might be TRBD2 (7 bases). V lost 8 bases to trimming and J lost 5 bases, with 16 bases between them. Germline-derived CDR1 and CDR2 are MDHEN and SYDVKM. CDR3 length: 14 amino acids. The variable domain in full, completed from reference TRBV28 and TRBJ2-1, reads DVKVTQSSRYLVKRTGEKVFLECVQDMDHENMFWYRQDPGLGLRLIYFSYDVKMKEKGDIPEGYSVSREKKERFSLILESASTNQTSMYLCASARGADNNEQFFGPGTRLTVL.